These 32 T cell receptor beta chains were all obtained from the same sample, sequenced in a study of T cell changes during pregnancy in multiple sclerosis. The data were produced by immunoSEQ multiplex PCR, yet TCRdb's version contains in-frame clones alone and is incomplete. In the table there are 85,000 to 100,000 clones, around 90% of which are singletons. The sequenced sample was peripheral blood, obtained before pregnancy. Every receptor here comes from a female donor with multiple sclerosis, enrolled in a pregnancy study.

The chain recombines TRBV2 with TRBJ2-5; the D gene is possibly TRBD1 (5 bases). This CDR3 comprises 13 residues. The V end was cut by 6 bases, the J end by 1 base, with 9 bases between. Germline V gives CDR1 SNHLY, CDR2 FYNNEI. Here the CDR3 reads CASSRQLQETQYF. The CDR3 region has the DNA TGTGCCAGCAGCCGACAGCTCCAAGAGACCCAGTACTTC.

The rearrangement joins TRBV18 to TRBJ1-1; D unresolved. The length of the CDR3 is 14 residues. The germline gives CDR1 KGHSH, CDR2 LQKENI. The V end was cut by 1 base, the J end by 3 bases, with 9 bases between. The CDR3 region has the DNA TGTGCCAGCTCACCACTCCCCGGGGACACTGAAGCTTTCTTT. Translation: CASSPLPGDTEAFF.

To note about this clone: Other DNA sequences in the same sample also yield this CDR3. The chain uses TRBV27 and TRBJ2-7; a possible D gene is TRBD1 (5 bases). The CDR3 extends over 12 amino acids. V was pared by 6 bases and J by 0 bases, with 6 bases between. The germline V gene encodes CDR1 MNHEY and CDR2 SMNVEV (reference sequence). The CDR3 spells CASRDNSYEQYF. The CDR3 coding sequence is TGTGCCAGCAGGGACAACTCCTACGAGCAGTACTTC.

The V gene is TRBV30, the J gene TRBJ1-2; TRBD1 aligns across 8 bases. The length of the CDR3 is 12 residues. Germline CDR1 reads GTSNPN; CDR2 reads SVGIG (reference sequence). CDR3 sequence (DNA): TGTGCATCGACAGGGGCCAACTATGGCTACACCTTC. This translates into CASTGANYGYTF.

CDR3 residues: CASSLGQGSFSPLHF. Written as DNA, the CDR3 is TGTGCCAGCAGTTTGGGACAGGGAAGTTTTTCACCCCTCCACTTT. The chain has TRBV6-5 and TRBJ1-6, with 9 bases fitting TRBD1. Germline V gives CDR1 MNHEY, CDR2 SVGAGI. V lost 4 bases, J lost 9 bases, and 7 bases stayed unmatched. The CDR3 contains 15 residues.

This chain links TRBV4-3 with TRBJ2-3, with 10 bases matching TRBD2. Per the germline V gene, CDR1 is LGHNA and CDR2 is YSLEER. Trimming removed 5 bases from V and 5 bases from J; junction bases left unmatched: 1. This CDR3 is 13 amino acids long. The CDR3 reads CASSRTSGDTQYF. CDR3 bases: TGCGCCAGCAGCAGGACTAGCGGAGATACGCAGTATTTT.

This rearrangement joins TRBV18 to TRBJ1-2; 9 bases match TRBD1. This CDR3 contains 19 residues. CDR1 and CDR2 (germline): KGHSH, LQKENI. Germline trimming cut 2 bases from V and 1 base from J; bases unmatched to any gene: 14. This CDR3 is CASSPTHWDRATFNYGYTF. For the CDR3, the DNA is TGTGCCAGCTCACCAACACATTGGGACAGGGCCACCTTTAACTATGGCTACACCTTC.

This clone has a handful of counts. The rearrangement joins TRBV25-1 to TRBJ1-1; D not certain. This CDR3 has 12 residues. V was clipped by 3 bases and J by 6 bases, with 8 bases between them. Germline CDR1 reads MGHDK; CDR2 reads SYGVNS. The CDR3 nucleotides are TGTGCCAGCAGTGACAGGTTTGCTGAAGCTTTCTTT. The encoded protein is CASSDRFAEAFF.

The chain joins TRBV6-6 to TRBJ2-7, with 7 bases identical to TRBD2. The CDR3 runs to 15 residues. The V segment lost 7 bases and the J segment 6 bases; nucleotides outside the gene matches: 15. CDR1 is MNHNY and CDR2 is SVGAGI in the germline V gene (reference sequence). In DNA, the CDR3 is TGTGCCAGCACCGACTGGGGGAGGGCCGTGGTCGAGCAGTACTTC. This translates into CASTDWGRAVVEQYF.

The chain is built from TRBV25-1 and TRBJ2-6, with D perhaps matching TRBD2 (6 bases). The CDR3 length is 16 residues. Trimming stripped 4 bases from V and 4 bases from J, with 14 bases between. Germline-derived CDR1 and CDR2 are MGHDK and SYGVNS. CDR3 protein: CASSVYGGPGANVLTF. DNA of the CDR3: TGTGCCAGCAGTGTATACGGGGGACCCGGGGCCAACGTCCTGACTTTC.

The rearrangement links TRBV30 to TRBJ2-6; 8 bases map to TRBD1. The V and J ends lost 4 bases and 0 bases, in that order; junction bases with no gene match: 5. From germline, CDR1 is GTSNPN and CDR2 SVGIG (reference sequence). The CDR3 loop spans 16 amino acids. CDR3 amino acids: CAWKGTGRSGANVLTF. CDR3 sequence (DNA): TGTGCCTGGAAGGGGACAGGACGCTCTGGGGCCAACGTCCTGACTTTC.

This sequence joins TRBV5-1 and TRBJ2-2; 8 nucleotides line up with TRBD1. V dropped 3 bases and J dropped 1; count of bases not matched to a gene: 8. Germline CDR1 reads SGHRS; CDR2 reads YFSETQ. The CDR3 loop spans 17 amino acids. The CDR3 is CASSSTPGTGNTGELFF. In DNA form, the CDR3 reads TGCGCCAGCAGCTCCACACCCGGGACAGGGAACACCGGGGAGCTGTTTTTT.

The CDR3: CSVAGNEQYF. CDR3 sequence (DNA): TGCAGCGTTGCAGGGAACGAGCAGTACTTC. The V gene is TRBV29-1, the J gene TRBJ2-7; the D gene is possibly TRBD1 (5 bases). Trimming shortened V by 4 bases and J by 5 bases, and 6 bases separated the two germline ends. The CDR3 is made up of 10 amino acids. Germline V CDR1 and CDR2: SQVTM, ANQGSEA.

The genes are TRBV28 and TRBJ1-4; 7 nucleotides match TRBD1. The CDR3 totals 14 residues. J was trimmed by 5 bases and V by 6 bases; bases with no gene match: 6. Germline CDR1 and CDR2: MDHEN and SYDVKM. The CDR3 spells CASSQTGRNEKLFF. The CDR3, as DNA: TGTGCCAGCAGCCAGACAGGGAGGAATGAAAAACTGTTTTTT.

This sequence joins TRBV7-6 and TRBJ2-7; 7 bases fit TRBD1. With 6 bases clipped from V and 2 bases from J, the junction kept 7 bases outside the gene matches. The CDR3 runs to 14 residues. Germline assignment: CDR1 SGHVS and CDR2 FNYEAQ. CDR3 sequence reads: CASSPGTDPYEQYF. The CDR3 coding sequence is TGTGCCAGCAGTCCCGGGACAGATCCCTACGAGCAGTACTTC.

This chain uses TRBV19 with TRBJ2-6; possible D gene TRBD2, 5 bases. V gave up 4 bases and J gave up 1 base, with 8 bases separating them. CDR1 LNHDA and CDR2 SQIVND come from the germline V gene (reference sequence). This CDR3 is 15 amino acids long. The CDR3 region has the DNA TGTGCCAGTAGTAGACCGGGGTCTGGGGCCAACGTCCTGACTTTC. Protein product: CASSRPGSGANVLTF.

The chain has TRBV20-1 and TRBJ1-2; D gene unclear. CDR3 length: 11 residues. Between the trimmed V and J ends, which lost 3 bases and 8 bases, there was a span of 10 bases. From germline, CDR1 is DFQATT and CDR2 SNEGSKA (reference sequence). This CDR3 is CSASKYTGYTF. The CDR3, as DNA: TGCAGTGCTAGTAAATATACAGGCTACACCTTC.

The chain combines TRBV7-2 with TRBJ1-3; 7 positions match TRBD1. The CDR3 length is 16 residues. The junction had 4 bases not matched to a gene; V was cut back by 0 bases and J by 2 bases. Germline CDR1 and CDR2: SGHTA and FQGNSA. The CDR3 protein is CASSLAGTAAGNTIYF. The CDR3 bases are TGTGCCAGCAGCTTAGCGGGGACAGCTGCTGGAAACACCATATATTTT.

This chain links TRBV28 with TRBJ2-7; D unclear. The V and J ends lost 5 bases and 6 bases respectively, with 20 bases between them. This CDR3 is 15 amino acids long. Germline lookup yields CDR1 MDHEN and CDR2 SYDVKM. In DNA form, the CDR3 reads TGTGCCAGCAGTCTTCACTCGCCCGCTGGCGGCGAGCAGTACTTC. It encodes CASSLHSPAGGEQYF. Variable domain in full (rest from reference TRBV28 and TRBJ2-7): DVKVTQSSRYLVKRTGEKVFLECVQDMDHENMFWYRQDPGLGLRLIYFSYDVKMKEKGDIPEGYSVSREKKERFSLILESASTNQTSMYLCASSLHSPAGGEQYFGPGTRLTVT.

The chain carries TRBV11-2 and TRBJ2-1; 13 nucleotides agree with TRBD2. Germline CDR1 is SGHAT and CDR2 is FQNNGV. The CDR3 runs 16 residues. J gave up 8 bases and V 4 bases, and 8 bases lay outside the gene matches. The CDR3 here is CASSSWTSGGLHEQFF. CDR3 nucleotide sequence: TGTGCCAGCAGCTCATGGACTAGCGGGGGTCTCCATGAGCAGTTCTTC. The whole variable domain, remainder taken from reference TRBV11-2 and TRBJ2-1, is EAGVAQSPRYKIIEKRQSVAFWCNPISGHATLYWYQQILGQGPKLLIQFQNNGVVDDSQLPKDRFSAERLKGVDSTLKIQPAKLEDSAVYLCASSSWTSGGLHEQFFGPGTRLTVL.

The chain is built from TRBV10-3 and TRBJ1-6; 7 bases fit TRBD1. V shed 7 bases and J 7 bases; nucleotides not matched to a gene: 7. The CDR3 length is 14 residues. CDR1 is ENHRY, CDR2 SYGVKD, per germline. CDR3 amino acids: CAINRQGQNSPLHF. In DNA form, the CDR3 reads TGTGCCATCAACAGACAGGGCCAGAATTCACCCCTCCACTTT.

The V call is TRBV2, the J call TRBJ2-1; 7 positions agree with TRBD1. The CDR3 runs to 18 residues. CDR1 SNHLY and CDR2 FYNNEI come from the germline V gene. After removal of 4 bases from V and 4 bases from J, the junction contained 16 bases not matched to a gene. CDR3 region: CASSGARQGWKPYNEQFF. The CDR3 DNA follows: TGTGCCAGCAGTGGGGCCCGACAGGGATGGAAGCCTTACAATGAGCAGTTCTTC.

V and J are TRBV25-1 and TRBJ2-2; 7 bases are a match to TRBD2. Per germline, CDR1 MGHDK and CDR2 SYGVNS. CDR3 length equals 15 residues. The junction had 3 bases not matched to a gene; V was cut back by 4 bases and J by 1 base. CDR3 DNA: TGTGCCAGCAGTGTCCTAGCGGAGAACACCGGGGAGCTGTTTTTT. Protein: CASSVLAENTGELFF.

V and J are TRBV4-1 and TRBJ2-1; 12 bases align to TRBD1. The CDR3 loop spans 15 amino acids. CDR1 is MGHRA and CDR2 is YSYEKL in the germline V gene. With 2 bases clipped from V and 9 bases from J, the junction kept 5 bases outside the gene matches. DNA of the CDR3: TGCGCCAGCAGCCAAAGGGACAGGGGGCCGGGTGAGCAGTTCTTC. Its protein is CASSQRDRGPGEQFF.

The CDR3 DNA sequence: TGTGCCAGCAGCTTAGCCGGCTCTGGGGCCAACGTCCTGACTTTC. Its protein product is CASSLAGSGANVLTF. The chain joins TRBV7-6 to TRBJ2-6, with D unresolved. Germline lookup yields CDR1 SGHVS and CDR2 FNYEAQ. The CDR3 runs 15 residues. V lost 0 bases, J lost 0 bases, and 3 bases lay in between.

This sequence joins TRBV7-2 and TRBJ2-1; D is perhaps TRBD2 (5 bases). The CDR3 runs 15 residues. Germline CDR1 SGHTA, CDR2 FQGNSA. Trimming stripped 3 bases from V and 6 bases from J, with 15 bases between. DNA for the CDR3: TGTGCCAGCAGCTTCCTGGAGGCTACTGGCAATGAGCAGTTCTTC. Translated: CASSFLEATGNEQFF.

The gene calls are TRBV6-1 and TRBJ1-5, with 7 bases identical to TRBD1. This CDR3 is built from 14 residues. The germline V gene encodes CDR1 MNHNS and CDR2 SASEGT. V lost 4 bases and J lost 1; bases outside the gene matches: 1. The DNA of the CDR3 is TGTGCCAGCAGTGGGGGACAGAGCAATCAGCCCCAGCATTTT. It translates to CASSGGQSNQPQHF.

V gene TRBV12-5 combines with J gene TRBJ1-1; D gene uncertain. Germline V gives CDR1 LGHNT, CDR2 FRNRAP. There are 18 residues in the CDR3. Trimming took off 4 bases at V and 5 bases at J, with 26 bases between the two ends. This chain's CDR3 is CASGSVTNSGPGGTEAFF. CDR3 bases: TGTGCTAGTGGTTCCGTTACTAACTCCGGGCCCGGAGGGACTGAAGCTTTCTTT.

J is TRBJ1-1 and V is TRBV28; D ambiguous. This CDR3 has 12 amino acids. Germline CDR1 and CDR2: MDHEN and SYDVKM. The V end was cut by 3 bases, the J end by 6 bases, with 8 bases between. CDR3 DNA: TGTGCCAGCAGTTTCCTTGGCCCTGAAGCTTTCTTT. This sequence encodes CASSFLGPEAFF.

The V gene is TRBV28, the J gene TRBJ1-2, with D maybe TRBD1 (5 bases). Germline CDR1 MDHEN, CDR2 SYDVKM. There are 12 residues in the CDR3. The V gene lost 5 bases and the J gene lost 1 base, with 5 bases spanning the gap. The CDR3 spells CASSQGNYGYTF. DNA for the CDR3: TGTGCCAGCAGTCAGGGTAACTATGGCTACACCTTC.

The chain has TRBV7-2 and TRBJ1-1; possibly TRBD1 for D (5 bases). Germline-derived CDR1 and CDR2 are SGHTA and FQGNSA. The CDR3 is 15 amino acids. V lost 1 base and J lost 4, with 13 bases in between. This CDR3 reads CASSLVGRGITEAFF. CDR3 in DNA: TGTGCCAGCAGCTTAGTAGGGCGGGGGATCACTGAAGCTTTCTTT.

The chain employs TRBV28 and TRBJ2-1; 12 bases align to TRBD2. The CDR3 has 15 amino acids. CDR1 is MDHEN and CDR2 is SYDVKM in the germline V gene. Trimming cost V 5 bases and J 6 bases; bases outside gene matches: 5. For the CDR3, the DNA is TGTGCCAGCAGTCCCCTAGCGGGAGGGAGCAATGAGCAGTTCTTC. Translating gives CASSPLAGGSNEQFF.